The T cell receptor (beta chain) under discussion was sequenced for a study of blood T cell repertoires in COVID-19. Study summary: Sites in the United States, Italy and Spain provided acute and convalescent COVID-19 samples. From T cells, B-cell-depleted T cells, or PBMCs came the material, which was cDNA or gDNA.

Between the trimmed V and J ends, which lost 6 bases and 6 bases, there was a span of 5 bases. The CDR3 has 11 amino acids. The V gene's germline CDR1 is MGHDK and CDR2 SYGVNS. Study processing details: By means of reference gene primer amplification, nucleated cell counts were estimated. Generated by immunoSEQ multiplex PCR, the TCRdb table keeps only in-frame clones and is missing some. V and J calls plus clone size are reproduced from that table; the DNA served to infer D and trimming. Of some 14,000 clones in the sample, more than 80% were seen once. This clonotype was sampled from a man aged 45 to 65 with active COVID-19. The genes are TRBV25-1 and TRBJ1-4; no clear D gene. The sequenced sample was peripheral blood. The CDR3 nucleotides read TGTGCCAGCAGGGGAGATGAAAAACTGTTTTTT. Protein product: CASRGDEKLFF.